Listed below are T cell receptor beta chains from one sample, sequenced in a study of blood T cell repertoires in COVID-19. Measured with immunoSEQ multiplex PCR; TCRdb has only the in-frame clones, and not every one. The sample holds about 100,000 clones, about 83% seen once. Sequencing was performed on peripheral blood. These receptors came from a human donor in a cohort sampled during active COVID-19. Both conserved end residues are part of each CDR3. The order of the fields is clone size, V gene, J gene, D gene, CDR3 protein, CDR3 DNA. A D gene is named only where the DNA matches it firmly. Clone size is not always given. Where it is, it says once, few, many or a class for expanded clones.

>NA|TRBV7-9|TRBJ2-5|TRBD2
CASSLALLAEKETQYF
TGTGCCAGCAGCTTAGCGCTACTAGCGGAAAAAGAGACCCAGTACTTC
>few|TRBV2|TRBJ1-5|TRBD1
CASSVTGGGSNQPQHF
TGTGCCAGCAGTGTTACAGGGGGCGGGAGCAATCAGCCCCAGCATTTT
>NA|TRBV2|TRBJ2-2|TRBD1
CASSQIGTGLNTGELFF
TGTGCCAGCAGCCAAATCGGGACAGGGTTGAACACCGGGGAGCTGTTTTTT
>NA|TRBV11-2|TRBJ2-1|TRBD1
CASSGPGQGAEQFF
TGTGCCAGCAGCGGACCGGGACAGGGAGCCGAGCAGTTCTTC
>NA|TRBV3-1/TRBV3-2|TRBJ2-2|NA
CASSQAGLYTGELFF
TGTGCCAGCAGCCAGGCGGGACTCTACACCGGGGAGCTGTTTTTT
>NA|TRBV7-2|TRBJ2-5|TRBD2
CASSFSSGGALGETQYF
TGTGCCAGCAGCTTTTCTAGCGGGGGGGCCTTAGGAGAGACCCAGTACTTC
>NA|TRBV5-1|TRBJ2-2|TRBD2
CASSGTSGHTGELFF
TGCGCCAGCAGCGGGACTAGCGGACACACCGGGGAGCTGTTTTTT
>NA|TRBV6-5|TRBJ2-7|TRBD2
CASRNVAGPTYEQYF
TGTGCCAGCAGGAATGTAGCGGGACCGACCTACGAGCAGTACTTC
>NA|TRBV5-4|TRBJ2-2|TRBD2
CASSLAGGIGELFF
TGTGCCAGCAGCCTAGCGGGAGGGATCGGGGAGCTGTTTTTT
>NA|TRBV7-8|TRBJ2-7|TRBD1
CASSLPGTGGYEQYF
TGTGCCAGCAGCTTACCCGGGACAGGGGGCTACGAGCAGTACTTC
>NA|TRBV11-3|TRBJ2-5|NA
CASSLGLRETQYF
TGTGCCAGCAGCTTAGGCCTGAGGGAGACCCAGTACTTC
>NA|TRBV7-2|TRBJ1-3|TRBD1
CASSLADRISGNTIYF
TGTGCCAGCAGCTTAGCGGACAGGATCTCTGGAAACACCATATATTTT
>many|TRBV11-3|TRBJ2-1|NA
CASSSSLVHNEQFF
TGTGCCAGCAGCTCCTCTCTCGTCCACAATGAGCAGTTCTTC
>NA|TRBV7-2|TRBJ2-6|NA
CASSPPSWQSPVLTF
TGTGCCAGCAGCCCACCCTCTTGGCAGTCCCCCGTCCTGACTTTC